This TCR beta chain emerged from a study of identical twins. Findings and limits, study-wide: A lower insertion count was a feature of abundant cord blood beta clonotypes, with no such feature in memory repertoires. Invariant T cells like MAIT and iNKT could partly confound the zero-insertion analyses.

TCRdb re-called the 5' RACE reads with MiXCR, one entry per CDR3 protein. The table records some 500,000 distinct CDR3 sequences, around 14% of them present only once. Germline assignment: CDR1 SGHRS and CDR2 YFSETQ. The CDR3 loop spans 17 amino acids. V lost 4 bases, J lost 5 bases, and 13 bases stayed unmatched. Points on this clonotype: Antigen: not known.

The same data also went into a second study, on yellow fever vaccine responses in identical twins.

This sequence originates from a woman aged 18-35 years in good health. The specimen sequenced was CD4+ T cells sorted from blood. The chain carries TRBV5-1 and TRBJ2-5; 11 bases align to TRBD2. The CDR3 reads CASSPPVLAGGGETQYF. CDR3 nucleotide sequence: TGCGCCAGCAGCCCCCCGGTTCTAGCGGGGGGCGGCGAGACCCAGTACTTC.